This T cell receptor beta chain was captured by sequencing in a study of control samples from healthy donors and cancer patients. Looked up from germline, CDR1 is MNHEY and CDR2 is SVGAGI. V shed 8 bases and J 6 bases; nucleotides not matched to a gene: 8. This CDR3 spans 14 amino acids. Profiling relied on immunoSEQ multiplex PCR, and the TCRdb table lists in-frame clones only, not all of them. Among approximately 150,000 clones, 88% were seen once, and the ten largest hold over 1.5%. Source material: blood. The receptor was derived from a man between 18 and 35 years old in good health. This rearrangement joins TRBV6-5 to TRBJ2-2, with 8 bases lining up with TRBD1. CDR3: CASPGQDLAGELFF. In nucleotides, the CDR3 is TGTGCCAGCCCGGGACAGGATCTGGCCGGGGAGCTGTTTTTT.